Listed below are T cell receptor beta chains from one sample, sequenced in a study of control samples from healthy donors and cancer patients. The table came from immunoSEQ multiplex PCR; TCRdb's copy has only in-frame clones and leaves some out. Of roughly 100,000 clones listed, 70% to 90% are singletons. The sample consisted of blood. These receptor sequences come from a man aged 25 to 40 in good health. Each CDR3 is given with its conserved first and last residue. Each record gives: J gene, clone size, D gene, V gene, CDR3 DNA, CDR3 protein. The D gene is left open where the match is weak. Size tells how often a clone was seen (once, few, many) or the class of an expanded clone, and some rows leave it out.

>TRBJ2-5|.|TRBD2|TRBV7-7
TGTGCCAGCAGTTTAGCGGGAGGGGCCCAAGAGACCCAGTACTTC
CASSLAGGAQETQYF
>TRBJ2-2|once|.|TRBV6-6
TGTGCCAGCAGTTCCCACCAGGGTCGGGGCGGGGAGCTGTTTTTT
CASSSHQGRGGELFF
>TRBJ2-3|once|.|TRBV10-3
TGTGCCATCAGTGAGTCGGCAGCTAGATCAGATACGCAGTATTTT
CAISESAARSDTQYF
>TRBJ2-7|.|.|TRBV3-1/TRBV3-2
TGTGCCAGCAGCCCGACAGCGACTCCGGGGTACGAGCAGTACTTC
CASSPTATPGYEQYF
>TRBJ2-5|.|.|TRBV18
TGTGCCAGCTCAACCCGGACTAAGCAAGAGACCCAGTACTTC
CASSTRTKQETQYF
>TRBJ2-3|.|TRBD2|TRBV10-3
TGTGCCATCGGGGATAGCGGGAGGGCGGCGGATACGCAGTATTTT
CAIGDSGRAADTQYF
>TRBJ1-1|.|.|TRBV28
TGTGCCAGCAGTTTGGCAGGGAACACTGAAGCTTTCTTT
CASSLAGNTEAFF
>TRBJ1-5|.|.|TRBV24-1
TGTGCCACCAGTGATTCTAGACTCAATCAGCCCCAGCATTTT
CATSDSRLNQPQHF
>TRBJ2-6|.|TRBD1|TRBV29-1
TGCAGCGTTGAAGATCGGGGTCAGACAGGGGGCGCTTCTGGGGCCAACGTCCTGACTTTC
CSVEDRGQTGGASGANVLTF
>TRBJ2-7|.|TRBD1|TRBV28
TGTGCCAGCAGTTTATCCTGGGACAGGGCCTCCTACGAGCAGTACTTC
CASSLSWDRASYEQYF
>TRBJ1-5|.|.|TRBV24-1
TGTGCCACCAGTGATCCTGGGGAGGCCCAGCATTTT
CATSDPGEAQHF
>TRBJ2-7|.|TRBD2|TRBV6-1
TGTGCCAGCAGTGAAGGCCTAGCGGGGGCTGAGCAGTACTTC
CASSEGLAGAEQYF
>TRBJ1-4|.|.|TRBV7-9
TGTGCCAGCAGCTTACAGGAAAATGAAAAACTGTTTTTT
CASSLQENEKLFF
>TRBJ2-3|.|.|TRBV30
TGTGCCTGTACCCGTGGCCGTCCGGATACGCAGTATTTT
CACTRGRPDTQYF
>TRBJ2-7|.|.|TRBV7-2
TGTGCCAGCAGCCCCACACACCATGTATCGTACGAGCAGTACTTC
CASSPTHHVSYEQYF
>TRBJ2-1|.|.|TRBV15
TGTGCCACCAATCCCCCGGGAGACAATGAGCAGTTCTTC
CATNPPGDNEQFF